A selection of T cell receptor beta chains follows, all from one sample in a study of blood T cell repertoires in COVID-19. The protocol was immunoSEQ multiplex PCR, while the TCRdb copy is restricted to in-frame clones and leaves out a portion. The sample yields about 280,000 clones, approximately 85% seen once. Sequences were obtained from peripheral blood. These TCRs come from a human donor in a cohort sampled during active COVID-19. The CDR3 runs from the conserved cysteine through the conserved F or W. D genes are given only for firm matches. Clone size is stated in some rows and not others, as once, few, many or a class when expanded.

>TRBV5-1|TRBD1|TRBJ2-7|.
CASSLQGVSYEQYF
TGCGCCAGCAGCTTACAGGGGGTATCCTACGAGCAGTACTTC
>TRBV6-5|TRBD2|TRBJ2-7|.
CASTLGGIGNEQYF
TGTGCCAGCACCCTCGGGGGGATTGGGAACGAGCAGTACTTC
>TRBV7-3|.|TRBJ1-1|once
CASSLSVNTEAFF
TGTGCCAGCAGCTTATCGGTGAACACTGAAGCTTTCTTT
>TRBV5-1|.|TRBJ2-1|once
CASSFGGSSYNEQFF
TGCGCCAGCAGCTTTGGCGGTTCTTCCTACAATGAGCAGTTCTTC
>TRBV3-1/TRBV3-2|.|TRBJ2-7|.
CASSQGWRGGSEQYF
TGTGCCAGCAGCCAAGGGTGGCGGGGTGGGTCCGAGCAGTACTTC
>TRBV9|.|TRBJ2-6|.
CASNTRTAGANVLTF
TGTGCCAGCAACACACGGACAGCTGGGGCCAACGTCCTGACTTTC
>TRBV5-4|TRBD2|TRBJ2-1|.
CASSLGLVAGYNEQFF
TGTGCCAGCAGCTTGGGTTTGGTAGCGGGCTACAATGAGCAGTTCTTC
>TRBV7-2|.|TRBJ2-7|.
CASSLEEWREQYF
TGTGCCAGCAGCTTAGAAGAGTGGCGGGAGCAGTACTTC
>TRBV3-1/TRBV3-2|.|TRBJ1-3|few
CASSQAGGPARRSGNTIYF
TGTGCCAGCAGCCAAGCCGGGGGGCCAGCCCGTCGCTCTGGAAACACCATATATTTT
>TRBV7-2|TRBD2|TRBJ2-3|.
CASSLGGGSYTDTQYF
TGTGCCAGCAGCTTAGGTGGCGGGAGTTACACAGATACGCAGTATTTT
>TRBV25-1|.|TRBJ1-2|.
CASSESWGDYGYTF
TGTGCCAGCAGTGAATCTTGGGGAGACTATGGCTACACCTTC
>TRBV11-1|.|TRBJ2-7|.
CASSLNRVGNYEQYF
TGTGCCAGCAGCTTAAATCGGGTTGGCAATTACGAGCAGTACTTC
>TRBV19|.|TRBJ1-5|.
CASHHGQFNQPQHF
TGTGCCAGTCACCACGGACAGTTCAATCAGCCCCAGCATTTT
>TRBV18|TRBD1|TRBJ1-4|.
CASSPNRGTNEKLFF
TGTGCCAGCTCACCGAACAGGGGGACGAATGAAAAACTGTTTTTT
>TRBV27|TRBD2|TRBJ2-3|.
CASRGLAGGGTDTQYF
TGTGCCAGCAGGGGACTAGCGGGAGGAGGCACAGATACGCAGTATTTT
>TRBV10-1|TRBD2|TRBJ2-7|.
CASSAPWASGSHEQYF
TGCGCCAGCAGTGCCCCCTGGGCTAGCGGGAGCCACGAGCAGTACTTC
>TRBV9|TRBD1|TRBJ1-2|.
CASSGGDRAYGYTF
TGTGCCAGCAGCGGCGGAGACAGGGCCTATGGCTACACCTTC
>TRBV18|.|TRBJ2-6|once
CASSTTGANVLTF
TGTGCCAGCTCCACGACAGGGGCCAACGTCCTGACTTTC
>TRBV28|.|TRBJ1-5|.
CASSTLTAGGQPQHF
TGTGCCAGCTCCACCTTAACGGCCGGGGGACAGCCCCAGCATTTT
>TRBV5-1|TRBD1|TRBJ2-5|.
CASRRTGKQETQYF
TGCGCCAGCAGAAGGACAGGGAAGCAAGAGACCCAGTACTTC
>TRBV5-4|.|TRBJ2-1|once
CASSIQGGSYNEQFF
TGTGCCAGCAGCATCCAGGGGGGCTCCTACAATGAGCAGTTCTTC
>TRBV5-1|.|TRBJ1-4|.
CASSLGAVNEKLFF
TGCGCCAGCAGCCTGGGGGCAGTTAATGAAAAACTGTTTTTT
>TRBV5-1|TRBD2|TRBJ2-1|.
CASQAAGGDYNEQFF
TGCGCCAGTCAAGCAGCGGGAGGGGATTACAATGAGCAGTTCTTC
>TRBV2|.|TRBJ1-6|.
CASRGDPPGHSPLHF
TGTGCCAGCAGGGGCGACCCGCCTGGTCATTCACCCCTCCACTTT
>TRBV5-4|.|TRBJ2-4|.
CASSLSVGGAAKNIQYF
TGTGCCAGCAGCTTGTCAGTGGGAGGTGCGGCCAAAAACATTCAGTACTTC
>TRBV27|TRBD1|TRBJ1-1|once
CASSLDRAPGAFF
TGTGCCAGCAGTTTAGACAGGGCTCCGGGAGCTTTCTTT
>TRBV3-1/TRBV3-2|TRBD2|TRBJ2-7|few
CASSQASGRGEQYF
TGTGCCAGCAGCCAAGCTAGCGGGAGAGGGGAGCAGTACTTC
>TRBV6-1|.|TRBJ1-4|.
CASSESGGQEKLFF
TGTGCCAGCAGTGAATCAGGTGGACAAGAAAAACTGTTTTTT
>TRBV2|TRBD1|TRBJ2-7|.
CASSEATGGFYEQYF
TGTGCCAGCAGTGAAGCGACAGGGGGGTTCTACGAGCAGTACTTC